The clone carrying this T cell receptor beta chain was seen more than once but under ten times. The data were taken from a study of regulatory T cells in long-lasting Graves disease. Both iRepertoire HTBI primers and Arm-PCR of CDR3 regions were used to build the TCR beta libraries. In the original analysis: Identification across samples found 50 to 80 TRBV and about 13 TRBJ segments. TCRdb re-called the multiplex PCR reads through MiXCR, storing one row per CDR3 protein. The authors' filters were not applied to this entry. This sample has 350,000 to 500,000 distinct CDR3 sequences, with around 20% found just once. Documented time point: persistent/refractory GD, antithyroid drugs over 5 years with positive TRAb. PBMCs were the source of the RNA used for TCR sequencing. The clonotype was recovered from a female donor with Graves disease. The starting material was peripheral blood mononuclear cells (PBMCs), obtained when the disease was refractory, from a patient treated with antithyroid drugs.

The CDR3 sequence is CASRLRQGQGYEQYF. CDR3 DNA sequence: TGTGCCAGCAGGTTAAGACAGGGTCAGGGCTACGAGCAGTACTTC. The chain employs TRBV27 and TRBJ2-7, with 7 bases fitting TRBD1. The germline CDR1 and CDR2 sequences are MNHEY and SMNVEV (reference sequence). V shed 6 bases, J shed 3 bases, and the junction held 11 bases outside the gene matches. The CDR3 loop spans 15 amino acids.